This T cell receptor (beta chain) is from a study of early stage breast cancer tumors. CDR1 is SGHTS, CDR2 YDEGEE, per germline. V dropped 4 bases and J dropped 1 base, with 14 bases sitting between them. The CDR3 consists of 15 residues. On this clone: The antigen is unknown.

Using immunoSEQ multiplex PCR, the repertoire was profiled, and TCRdb retains in-frame clones only, with some absent. The data show roughly 30,000 clones, roughly four fifths seen once. Study-level findings and limits: Commonly generated sequences made up most enriched TCRB sequences shared between patients. Comparing each tissue with blood distinguished tumor from normal in 14 of 16 patients.

The receptor's source is a person aged 35 to 50 with breast cancer. The V and J genes are TRBV5-8 and TRBJ1-2; D is uncertain. What was sequenced was blood. CDR3 sequence reads: CASSTRGRFNYGYTF. In nucleotides, the CDR3 is TGTGCCAGCAGCACCCGCGGGAGGTTTAACTATGGCTACACCTTC. Full variable domain (missing parts from reference TRBV5-8 and TRBJ1-2): EAGVTQSPTHLIKTRGQQATLRCSPISGHTSVYWYQQALGLGLQFLLWYDEGEERNRGNFPPRFSGRQFPNYSSELNVNALELEDSALYLCASSTRGRFNYGYTFGSGTRLTVV.